The present entry profiles one T cell receptor (beta chain) with its context. Separate cDNA molecules each had unique molecular identifiers attached to them. TCRdb processed the 5' RACE reads anew with MiXCR; each CDR3 protein has one entry. The sample lists around 71,000 distinct CDR3 sequences, about 9% occurring once. The V end was cut by 6 bases, the J end by 9 bases, with 15 bases between. The CDR3 length is 13 residues. The germline V gene has CDR1 MDHEN and CDR2 SYDVKM. These data belong to a study of early T cells in non-severe SARS-CoV-2 infection. This material consisted of whole blood, taken at baseline. This chain links TRBV28 with TRBJ2-1; the D gene is possibly TRBD1 (6 bases). The clonotype was recovered from an adult who was a healthcare worker with PCR-confirmed SARS-CoV-2 infection or an uninfected control (not recorded which). Here the CDR3 reads CASRDSRGSEQFF. In nucleotides, the CDR3 is TGTGCCAGCAGAGATTCTAGGGGGAGTGAGCAGTTCTTC.